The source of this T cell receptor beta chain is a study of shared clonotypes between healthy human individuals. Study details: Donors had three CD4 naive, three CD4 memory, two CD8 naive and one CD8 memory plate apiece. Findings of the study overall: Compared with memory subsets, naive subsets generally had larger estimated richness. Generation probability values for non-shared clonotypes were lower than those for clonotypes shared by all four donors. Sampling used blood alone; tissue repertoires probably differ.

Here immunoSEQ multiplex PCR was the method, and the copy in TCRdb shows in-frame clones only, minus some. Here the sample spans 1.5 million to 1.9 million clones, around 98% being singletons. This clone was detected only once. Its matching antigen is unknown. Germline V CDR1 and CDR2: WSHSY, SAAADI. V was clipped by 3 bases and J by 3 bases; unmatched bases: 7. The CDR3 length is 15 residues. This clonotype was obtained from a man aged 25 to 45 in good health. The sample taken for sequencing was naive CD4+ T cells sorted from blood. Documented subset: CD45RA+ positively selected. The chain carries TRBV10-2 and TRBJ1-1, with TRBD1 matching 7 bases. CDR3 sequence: CASSDRGGWDTEAFF. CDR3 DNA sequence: TGCGCCAGCAGTGACAGGGGGGGTTGGGACACTGAAGCTTTCTTT.